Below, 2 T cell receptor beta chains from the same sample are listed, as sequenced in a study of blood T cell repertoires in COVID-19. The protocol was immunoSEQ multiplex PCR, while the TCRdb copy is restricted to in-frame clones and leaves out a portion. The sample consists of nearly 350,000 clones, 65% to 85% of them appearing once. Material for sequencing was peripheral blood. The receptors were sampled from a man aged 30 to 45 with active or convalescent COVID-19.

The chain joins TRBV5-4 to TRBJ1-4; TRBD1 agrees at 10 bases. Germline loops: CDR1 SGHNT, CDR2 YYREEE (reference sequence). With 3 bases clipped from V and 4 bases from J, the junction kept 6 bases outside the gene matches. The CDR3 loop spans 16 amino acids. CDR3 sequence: CASSSGQGRNNEKLFF. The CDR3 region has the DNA TGTGCCAGCAGCTCGGGACAGGGGCGAAATAATGAAAAACTGTTTTTT. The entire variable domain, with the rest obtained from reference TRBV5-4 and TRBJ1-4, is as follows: ETGVTQSPTHLIKTRGQQVTLRCSSQSGHNTVSWYQQALGQGPQFIFQYYREEENGRGNFPPRFSGLQFPNYSSELNVNALELDDSALYLCASSSGQGRNNEKLFFGSGTQLSVL.

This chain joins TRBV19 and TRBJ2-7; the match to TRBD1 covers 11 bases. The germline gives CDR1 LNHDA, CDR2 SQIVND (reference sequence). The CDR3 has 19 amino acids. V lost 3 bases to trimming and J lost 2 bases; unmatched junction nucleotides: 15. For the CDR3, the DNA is TGTGCCAGTAGTATCAGGACAGGGGGCAGCCGAACAGTACCCTACGAGCAGTACTTC. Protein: CASSIRTGGSRTVPYEQYF.